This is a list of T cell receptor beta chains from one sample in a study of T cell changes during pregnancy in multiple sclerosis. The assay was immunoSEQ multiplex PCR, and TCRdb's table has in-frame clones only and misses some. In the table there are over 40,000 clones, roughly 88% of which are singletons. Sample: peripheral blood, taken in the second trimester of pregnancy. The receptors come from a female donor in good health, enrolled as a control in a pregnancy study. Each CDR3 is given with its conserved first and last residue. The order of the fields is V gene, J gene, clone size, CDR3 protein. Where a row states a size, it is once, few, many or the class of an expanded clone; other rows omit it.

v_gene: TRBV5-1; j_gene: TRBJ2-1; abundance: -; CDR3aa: CASSIGTGGLADHNEQFF
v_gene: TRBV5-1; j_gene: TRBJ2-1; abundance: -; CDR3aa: CASSEGTGTGAGNEQFF
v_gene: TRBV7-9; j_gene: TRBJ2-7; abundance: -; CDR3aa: CASRTTSGGTYEQYF
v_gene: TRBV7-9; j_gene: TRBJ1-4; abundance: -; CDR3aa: CATFDSSEKLFF
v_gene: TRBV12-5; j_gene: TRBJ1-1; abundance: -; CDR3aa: CASGQIVTEAFF
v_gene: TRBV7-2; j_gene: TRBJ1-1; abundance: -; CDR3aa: CASSLVRGGRTEAFF
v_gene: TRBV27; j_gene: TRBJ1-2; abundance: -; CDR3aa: CASSPGLDDYTF
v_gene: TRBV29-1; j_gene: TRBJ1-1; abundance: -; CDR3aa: CSVATGGAEAFF
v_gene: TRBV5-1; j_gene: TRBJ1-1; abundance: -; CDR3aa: CASSLEDSSTEAFF
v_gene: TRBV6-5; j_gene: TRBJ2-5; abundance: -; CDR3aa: CASYRGRGETQYF
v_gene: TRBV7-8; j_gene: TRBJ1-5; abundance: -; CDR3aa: CASSQGQGGRQPQHF
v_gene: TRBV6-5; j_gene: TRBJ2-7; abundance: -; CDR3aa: CASSWETGGSDEQYF
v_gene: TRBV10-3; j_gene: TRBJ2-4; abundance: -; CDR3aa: CAIRAGGDPKNIQYF
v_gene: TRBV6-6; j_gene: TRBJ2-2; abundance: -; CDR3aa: CASATGGGTGELFF
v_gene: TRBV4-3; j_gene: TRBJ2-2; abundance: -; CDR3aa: CASSQATGGATGELFF
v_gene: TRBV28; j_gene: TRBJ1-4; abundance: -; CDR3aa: CASSFTRGGSQLFF
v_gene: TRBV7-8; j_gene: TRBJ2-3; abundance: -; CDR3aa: CASSLGRDRGWSDTQYF
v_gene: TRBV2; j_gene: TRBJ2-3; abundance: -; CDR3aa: CASRQKTGSTDTQYF
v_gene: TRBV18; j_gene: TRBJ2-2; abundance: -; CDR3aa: CASSGLAGARAGELFF
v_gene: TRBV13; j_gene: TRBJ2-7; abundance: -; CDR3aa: CASSFGQAKNYEQYF
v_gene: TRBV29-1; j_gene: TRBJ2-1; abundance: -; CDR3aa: CSPRVLAGGISYNEQFF
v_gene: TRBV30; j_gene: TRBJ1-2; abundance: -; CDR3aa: CAWSKTGGFPDGYTF
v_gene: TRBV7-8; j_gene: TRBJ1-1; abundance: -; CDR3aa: CASSLGWAGNTEAFF
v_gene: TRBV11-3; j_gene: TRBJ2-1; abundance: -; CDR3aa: CASSLGIAGETDEQFF
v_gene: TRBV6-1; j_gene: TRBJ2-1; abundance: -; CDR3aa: CASSEIGGTEQFF
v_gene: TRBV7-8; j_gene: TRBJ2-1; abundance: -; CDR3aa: CASSLNLFVGDRGDNEQFF
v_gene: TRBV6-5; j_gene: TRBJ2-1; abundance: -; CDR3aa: CASSYSMQREKNEQFF
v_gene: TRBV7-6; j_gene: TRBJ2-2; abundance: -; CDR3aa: CASSLTANTGELFF
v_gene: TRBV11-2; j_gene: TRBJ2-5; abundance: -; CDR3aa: CASSHTSGGTQETQYF
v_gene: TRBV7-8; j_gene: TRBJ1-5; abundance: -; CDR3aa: CASSFSNSGHQPQHF
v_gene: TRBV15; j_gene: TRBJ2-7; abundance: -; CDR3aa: CATSTRGLGSYEQYF
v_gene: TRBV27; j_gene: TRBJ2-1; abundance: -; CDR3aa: CASSSLAGGLPNEQFF
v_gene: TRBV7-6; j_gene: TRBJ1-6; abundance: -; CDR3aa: CASSLYGGVSISPLHF
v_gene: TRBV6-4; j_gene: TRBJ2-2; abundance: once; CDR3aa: CASRSETGELFF
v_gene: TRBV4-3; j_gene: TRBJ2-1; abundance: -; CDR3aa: CASSRLSGWGNVDEQFF
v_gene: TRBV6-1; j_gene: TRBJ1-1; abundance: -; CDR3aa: CASSEEQRGSWNTEAFF
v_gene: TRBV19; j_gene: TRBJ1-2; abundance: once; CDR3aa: CASSIGGRLDGYTF
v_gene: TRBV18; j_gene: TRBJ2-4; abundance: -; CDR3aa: CASSPGQGAYIQYF
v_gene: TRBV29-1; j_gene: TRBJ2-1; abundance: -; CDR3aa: CSGGVKGSYNEQFF
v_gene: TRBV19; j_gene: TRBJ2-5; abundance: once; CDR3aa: CASSWTGRETQYF
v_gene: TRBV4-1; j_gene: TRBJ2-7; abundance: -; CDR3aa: CASSQDVTSYEQYF
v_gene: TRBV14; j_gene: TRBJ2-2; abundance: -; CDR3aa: CASSQWSSGTGELFF